This TCR beta chain was identified in a study of blood T cell repertoires in COVID-19. Across the study: From T cells, B-cell-depleted T cells, or PBMCs came the material, which was cDNA or gDNA.

TCRdb keeps only in-frame clones here, not all; method: immunoSEQ multiplex PCR. This sample carries approximately 290,000 clones, over 75% of them seen once, and the ten largest clones take roughly an eighth. This clonotype originated in a woman aged 60-70 years with acute or convalescent COVID-19. The sequencing sample was made of peripheral blood.

The CDR3 DNA reads as TGCAGCGTTGAATGGACAGGGTCTCTGTACTTC. Its protein is CSVEWTGSLYF. The J gene is TRBJ2-7, the V gene TRBV29-1, with TRBD1 matching over 8 bases. The CDR3 covers 11 residues. CDR1 SQVTM and CDR2 ANQGSEA come from the germline V gene. Trimming removed 2 bases from V and 12 bases from J; junction bases left unmatched: 6.